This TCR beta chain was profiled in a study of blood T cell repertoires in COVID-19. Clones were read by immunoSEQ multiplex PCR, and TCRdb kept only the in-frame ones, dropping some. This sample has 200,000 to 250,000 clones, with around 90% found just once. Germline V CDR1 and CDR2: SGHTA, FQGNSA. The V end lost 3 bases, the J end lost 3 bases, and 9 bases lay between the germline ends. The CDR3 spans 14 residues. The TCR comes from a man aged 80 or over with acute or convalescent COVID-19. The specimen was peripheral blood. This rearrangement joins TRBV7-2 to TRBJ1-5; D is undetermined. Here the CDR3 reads CASSFDWSNQPQHF. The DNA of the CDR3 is TGTGCCAGCAGCTTCGACTGGTCCAATCAGCCCCAGCATTTT.